The rows below give T cell receptor beta chains drawn from one sample of a study of technical replicates of blood from several donors. Produced via immunoSEQ multiplex PCR; TCRdb's table is partial and in-frame only. Here the sample spans about 13,000 clones, about 86% being singletons. The material sequenced was PBMCs. These receptors all come from a human donor in good health. Each CDR3 is given with its conserved first and last residue. The D gene is left open where the match is weak. Size is stated for part of the rows, as once, few or many counts, or as a class when the clone is expanded.

>NA|TRBV18|TRBJ2-2|NA
TGTGCCAGCTCACCACCGGAGTTCACCGGGGAGCTGTTTTTT
CASSPPEFTGELFF
>NA|TRBV28|TRBJ2-5|NA
TGTGCCAGCAGTTTGCGGGAGACCCAGTACTTC
CASSLRETQYF
>NA|TRBV6-4|TRBJ2-1|TRBD2
TGTGCCAGCAGTGACCCCGGGACTACCTACAATGAGCAGTTCTTC
CASSDPGTTYNEQFF
>NA|TRBV7-9|TRBJ1-3|NA
TGTGCCAGCAGCGTAGCGGGGGGGCCTGGAAACACCATATATTTT
CASSVAGGPGNTIYF
>NA|TRBV5-1|TRBJ2-7|NA
TGCGCCAGCAGCTTGGCAACTACATCCATCTACGAGCAGTACTTC
CASSLATTSIYEQYF
>few|TRBV29-1|TRBJ2-7|TRBD1
TGCAGCGTTGGGACAGGCGAACAGGAGCAGTACTTC
CSVGTGEQEQYF
>NA|TRBV30|TRBJ1-2|NA
TGTGCCTGGAGTTTCCCAGGGATTGAGGGCTACACCTTC
CAWSFPGIEGYTF
>NA|TRBV5-6|TRBJ2-7|NA
TGTGCCAGCAGCTTGTTACGCGGGACCGATGCCTACGAGCAGTACTTC
CASSLLRGTDAYEQYF
>once|TRBV5-1|TRBJ2-1|NA
TGCGCCAGCAGCCCTAGCGAAAATGAGCAGTTCTTC
CASSPSENEQFF
>once|TRBV2|TRBJ2-1|NA
TGTGCCAGCAGACCTGACTACATTGAGCAGTTCTTC
CASRPDYIEQFF
>NA|TRBV30|TRBJ2-4|NA
TGTGCCTTTTCCCCCGGGGCCAAAAACATTCAGTACTTC
CAFSPGAKNIQYF
>NA|TRBV15|TRBJ2-7|TRBD2
TGTGCCACCGCCCGACTAGCGGGAGTAGTCGAGCAGTACTTC
CATARLAGVVEQYF
>NA|TRBV7-6|TRBJ1-1|NA
TGTGCCAGCAGCCTCTCCCGGGGATGGACTGAAGCTTTCTTT
CASSLSRGWTEAFF
>NA|TRBV2|TRBJ2-4|NA
TGTGCCAGCAAACGGGATACTGCCGGCGCAGACATTCAGTACTTC
CASKRDTAGADIQYF
>once|TRBV19|TRBJ2-2|NA
TGTGCCAGTAGAAACGACTGGAACACCGGGGAGCTGTTTTTT
CASRNDWNTGELFF
>few|TRBV6-1|TRBJ1-1|TRBD1
TGTGCCAGCATTAGGGGACAGGGGAGCACTGAAGCTTTCTTT
CASIRGQGSTEAFF
>NA|TRBV28|TRBJ1-2|NA
TGTGCCAGCAGTCTTGGGGCAGGAATAAACTATGGCTACACCTTC
CASSLGAGINYGYTF
>NA|TRBV28|TRBJ1-4|TRBD1
TGTGCCAGCGGACAGGGGGCTGGGGATGAAAAACTGTTTTTT
CASGQGAGDEKLFF
>NA|TRBV2|TRBJ2-3|NA
TGTGCCACTTTAACCACTTGGACAGATACGCAGTATTTT
CATLTTWTDTQYF
>NA|TRBV7-6|TRBJ2-1|TRBD2
TGTGCCAGCAGCTTAGGAGGAGCGGGAGCCTCCTACAATGAGCAGTTCTTC
CASSLGGAGASYNEQFF
>NA|TRBV19|TRBJ2-7|NA
TGTGCCAGTAGTGGTACAGGCTCCTACGAGCAGTACTTC
CASSGTGSYEQYF
>NA|TRBV7-6|TRBJ2-7|TRBD2
TGTGCCAGCAGCCCAGGACTAGCGGGAGACCCGTACGAGCAGTACTTC
CASSPGLAGDPYEQYF
>once|TRBV2|TRBJ2-5|TRBD2
TGTGCCAGCACCCGACTAGCGGGAGGTGGGACCCAGTACTTC
CASTRLAGGGTQYF
>NA|TRBV2|TRBJ2-4|TRBD1
TGTGCCAGCAGTGGGGGACAGGTAAACATTCAGTACTTC
CASSGGQVNIQYF
>once|TRBV10-3|TRBJ1-1|TRBD1
TGTGCCATCAGTGATGTCGACAGGGGCGGCAGTGAAGCTTTCTTT
CAISDVDRGGSEAFF
>NA|TRBV11-2|TRBJ2-5|TRBD1
TGTGCCAGCAGCCTGGACAGGGGGCGTGAGACCCAGTACTTC
CASSLDRGRETQYF
>NA|TRBV6-5|TRBJ2-5|NA
TGTGCCAGCACCCCGACAGTTCAAGAGACCCAGTACTTC
CASTPTVQETQYF
>few|TRBV9|TRBJ1-3|TRBD1
TGTGCCAGCAGCTCCCAGACAGGGGCTGGAAACACCATATATTTT
CASSSQTGAGNTIYF
>NA|TRBV6-1|TRBJ2-7|NA
TGTGCCAGCAGTGAAGCAGGCCGGGCAGGGGCCTACGAGCAGTACTTC
CASSEAGRAGAYEQYF
>NA|TRBV27|TRBJ1-1|TRBD1
TGTGCCAGCAGTCCTAGGGACAGTTATGAAGCTTTCTTT
CASSPRDSYEAFF
>NA|TRBV6-6|TRBJ1-3|TRBD1
TGTGCCAGCAGTTCCACAGGGGGTGGAAACACCATATATTTT
CASSSTGGGNTIYF
>NA|TRBV2|TRBJ1-2|TRBD1
TGTGCCAGCATGGGTGGACAGGGGGATGGCTACACCTTC
CASMGGQGDGYTF
>NA|TRBV10-3|TRBJ2-7|TRBD1
TGTGCCAGTTCTGACCAGGACAGGATAGGGAACGAGCAGTACTTC
CASSDQDRIGNEQYF
>NA|TRBV30|TRBJ1-1|TRBD1
TGTGCCTGGAGTTCTTGGGGGGACAGGGGCCTAACGCCCCCCGAGGCTTTCTTT
CAWSSWGDRGLTPPEAFF